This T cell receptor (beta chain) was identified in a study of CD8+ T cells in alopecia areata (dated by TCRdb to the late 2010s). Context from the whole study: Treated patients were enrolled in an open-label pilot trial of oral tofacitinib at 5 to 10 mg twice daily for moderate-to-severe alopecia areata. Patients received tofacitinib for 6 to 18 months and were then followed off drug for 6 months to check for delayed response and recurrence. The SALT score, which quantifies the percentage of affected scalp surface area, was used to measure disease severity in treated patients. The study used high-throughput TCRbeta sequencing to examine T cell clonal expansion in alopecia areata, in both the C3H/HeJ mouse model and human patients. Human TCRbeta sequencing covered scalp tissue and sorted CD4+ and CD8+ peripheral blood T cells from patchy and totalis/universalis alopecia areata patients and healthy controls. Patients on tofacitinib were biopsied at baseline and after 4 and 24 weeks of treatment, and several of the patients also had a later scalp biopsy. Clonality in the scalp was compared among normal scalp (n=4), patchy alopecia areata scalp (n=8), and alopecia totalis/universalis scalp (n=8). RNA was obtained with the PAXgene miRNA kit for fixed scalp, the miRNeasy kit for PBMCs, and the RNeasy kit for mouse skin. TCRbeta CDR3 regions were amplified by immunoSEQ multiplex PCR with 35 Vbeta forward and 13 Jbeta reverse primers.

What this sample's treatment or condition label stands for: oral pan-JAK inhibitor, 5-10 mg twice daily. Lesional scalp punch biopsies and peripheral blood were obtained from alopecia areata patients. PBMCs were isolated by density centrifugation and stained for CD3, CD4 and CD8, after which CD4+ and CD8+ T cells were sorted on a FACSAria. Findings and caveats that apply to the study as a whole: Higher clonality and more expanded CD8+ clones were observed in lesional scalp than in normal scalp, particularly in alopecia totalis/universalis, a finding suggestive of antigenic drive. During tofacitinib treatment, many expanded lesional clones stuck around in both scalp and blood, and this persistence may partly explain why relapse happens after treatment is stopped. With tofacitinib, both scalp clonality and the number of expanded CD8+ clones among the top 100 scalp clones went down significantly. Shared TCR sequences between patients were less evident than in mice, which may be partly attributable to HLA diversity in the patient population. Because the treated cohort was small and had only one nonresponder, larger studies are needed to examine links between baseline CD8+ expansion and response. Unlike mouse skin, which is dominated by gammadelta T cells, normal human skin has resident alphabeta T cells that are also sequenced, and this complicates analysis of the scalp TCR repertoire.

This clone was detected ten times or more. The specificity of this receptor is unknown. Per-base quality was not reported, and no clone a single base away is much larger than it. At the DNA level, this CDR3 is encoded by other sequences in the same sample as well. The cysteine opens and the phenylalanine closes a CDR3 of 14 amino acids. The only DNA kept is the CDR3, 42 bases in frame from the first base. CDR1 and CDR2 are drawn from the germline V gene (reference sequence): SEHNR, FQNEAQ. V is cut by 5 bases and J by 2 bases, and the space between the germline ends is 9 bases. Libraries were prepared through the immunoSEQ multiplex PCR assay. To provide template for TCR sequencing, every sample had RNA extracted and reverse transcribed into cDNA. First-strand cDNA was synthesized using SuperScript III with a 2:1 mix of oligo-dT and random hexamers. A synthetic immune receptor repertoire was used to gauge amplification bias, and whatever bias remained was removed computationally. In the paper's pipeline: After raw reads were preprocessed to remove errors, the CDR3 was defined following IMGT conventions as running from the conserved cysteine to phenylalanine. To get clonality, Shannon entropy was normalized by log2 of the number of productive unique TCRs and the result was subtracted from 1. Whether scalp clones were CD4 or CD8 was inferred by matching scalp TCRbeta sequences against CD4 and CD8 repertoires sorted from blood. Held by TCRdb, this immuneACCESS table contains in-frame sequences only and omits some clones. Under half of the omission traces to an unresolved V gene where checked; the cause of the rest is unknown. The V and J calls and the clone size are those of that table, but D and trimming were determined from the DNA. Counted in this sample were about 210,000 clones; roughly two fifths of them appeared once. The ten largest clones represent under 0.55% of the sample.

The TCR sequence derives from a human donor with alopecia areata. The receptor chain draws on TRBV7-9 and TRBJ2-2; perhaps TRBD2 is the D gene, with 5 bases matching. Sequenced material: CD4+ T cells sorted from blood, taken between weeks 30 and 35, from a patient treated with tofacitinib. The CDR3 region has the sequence CASSRTENTGELFF. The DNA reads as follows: TGTGCCAGCAGCCGGACTGAAAACACCGGGGAGCTGTTTTTT. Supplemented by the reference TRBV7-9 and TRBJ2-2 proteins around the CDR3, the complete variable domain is DTGVSQNPRHKITKRGQNVTFRCDPISEHNRLYWYRQTLGQGPEFLTYFQNEAQLEKSRLLSDRFSAERPKGSFSTLEIQRTEQGDSAMYLCASSRTENTGELFFGEGSRLTVL.